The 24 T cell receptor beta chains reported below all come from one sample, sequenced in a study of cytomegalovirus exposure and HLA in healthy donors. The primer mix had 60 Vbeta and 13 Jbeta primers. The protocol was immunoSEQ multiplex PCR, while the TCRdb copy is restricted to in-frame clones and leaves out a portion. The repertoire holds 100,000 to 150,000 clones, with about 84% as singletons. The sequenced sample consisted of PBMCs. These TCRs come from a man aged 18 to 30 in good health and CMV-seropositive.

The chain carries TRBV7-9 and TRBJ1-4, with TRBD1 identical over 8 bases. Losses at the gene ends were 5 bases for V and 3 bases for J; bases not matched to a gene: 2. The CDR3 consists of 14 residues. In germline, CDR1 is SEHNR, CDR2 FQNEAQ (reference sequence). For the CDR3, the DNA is TGTGCCAGCAGCCTGACAGGGGCTAATGAAAAACTGTTTTTT. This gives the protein CASSLTGANEKLFF.

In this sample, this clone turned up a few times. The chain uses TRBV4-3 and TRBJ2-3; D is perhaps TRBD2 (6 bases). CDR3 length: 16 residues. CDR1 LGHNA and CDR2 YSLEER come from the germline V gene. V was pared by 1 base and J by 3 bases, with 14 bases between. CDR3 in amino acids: CASSQVFGGATDTQYF. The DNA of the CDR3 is TGCGCCAGCAGCCAAGTTTTTGGCGGGGCTACAGATACGCAGTATTTT.

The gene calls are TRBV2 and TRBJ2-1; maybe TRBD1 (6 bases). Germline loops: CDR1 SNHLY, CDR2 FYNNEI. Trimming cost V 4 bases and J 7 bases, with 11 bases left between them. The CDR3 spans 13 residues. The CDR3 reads CASSGTRGNEQFF. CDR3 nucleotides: TGTGCCAGCAGTGGCACGAGGGGGAATGAGCAGTTCTTC.

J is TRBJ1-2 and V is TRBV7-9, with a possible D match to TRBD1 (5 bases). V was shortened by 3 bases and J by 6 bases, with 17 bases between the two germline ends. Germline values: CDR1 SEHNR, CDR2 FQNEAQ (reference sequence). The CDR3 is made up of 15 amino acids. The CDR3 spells CASSLDAWGVDGYTF. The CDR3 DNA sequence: TGTGCCAGCAGCTTGGACGCGTGGGGGGTCGATGGCTACACCTTC.

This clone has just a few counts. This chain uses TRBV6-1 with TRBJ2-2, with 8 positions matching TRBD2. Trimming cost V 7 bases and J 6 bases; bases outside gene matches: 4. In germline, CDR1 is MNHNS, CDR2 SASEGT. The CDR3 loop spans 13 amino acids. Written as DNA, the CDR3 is TGTGCCAGCAAAGAGCGGGAGTCCGGGGAGCTGTTTTTT. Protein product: CASKERESGELFF.

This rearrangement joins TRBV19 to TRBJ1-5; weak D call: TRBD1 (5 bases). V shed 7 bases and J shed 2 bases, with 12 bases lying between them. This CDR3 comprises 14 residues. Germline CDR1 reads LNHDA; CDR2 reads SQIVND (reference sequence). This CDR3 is CASTHGGGNQPQHF. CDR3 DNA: TGTGCCAGTACCCATGGGGGGGGCAATCAGCCCCAGCATTTT.

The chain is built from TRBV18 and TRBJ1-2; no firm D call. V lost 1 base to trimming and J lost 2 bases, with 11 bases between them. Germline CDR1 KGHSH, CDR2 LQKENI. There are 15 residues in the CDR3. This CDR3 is CASSPLKGVNYGYTF. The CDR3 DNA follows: TGTGCCAGCTCACCACTTAAGGGAGTGAACTATGGCTACACCTTC.

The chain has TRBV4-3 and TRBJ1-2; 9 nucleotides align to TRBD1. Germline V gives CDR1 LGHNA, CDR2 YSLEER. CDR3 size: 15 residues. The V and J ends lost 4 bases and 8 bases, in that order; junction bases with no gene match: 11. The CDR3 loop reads CASSPARGTGRGYTF. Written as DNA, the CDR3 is TGCGCCAGCAGCCCAGCAAGGGGGACAGGGAGGGGCTACACCTTC.

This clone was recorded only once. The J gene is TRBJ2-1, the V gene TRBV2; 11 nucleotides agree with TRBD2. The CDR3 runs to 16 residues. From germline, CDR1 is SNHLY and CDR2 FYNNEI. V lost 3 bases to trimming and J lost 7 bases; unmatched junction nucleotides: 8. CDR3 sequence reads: CASSEMGLAGGNEQFF. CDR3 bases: TGTGCCAGCAGTGAGATGGGTCTAGCGGGGGGTAATGAGCAGTTCTTC.

CDR3 nucleotides: TGTGCCAGCAGTTCGGGGGTCTCTGGGGCCAACGTCCTGACTTTC. Protein sequence: CASSSGVSGANVLTF. The chain links TRBV6-5 to TRBJ2-6; a weak D match, TRBD2 (6 bases). Looked up from germline, CDR1 is MNHEY and CDR2 is SVGAGI. The V gene lost 4 bases and the J gene lost 0 bases, with 7 bases spanning the gap. The CDR3 covers 15 residues.

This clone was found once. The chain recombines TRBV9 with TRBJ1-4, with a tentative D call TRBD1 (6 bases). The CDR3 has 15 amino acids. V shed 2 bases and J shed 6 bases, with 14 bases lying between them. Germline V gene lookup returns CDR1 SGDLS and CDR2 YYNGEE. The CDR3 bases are TGTGCCAGCAGCGTCACGACAGGCCCTTATGAAAAACTGTTTTTT. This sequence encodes CASSVTTGPYEKLFF.

CDR3 loop: CASSSRYEQYF. In DNA, the CDR3 is TGTGCCAGCAGCTCCCGGTACGAGCAGTACTTC. V usage is TRBV7-9 and J usage is TRBJ2-7; D not resolved. Per germline, CDR1 SEHNR and CDR2 FQNEAQ (reference sequence). Trimming left V 4 bases short and J 4 bases short, with 5 bases between. This CDR3 is built from 11 residues. Filled out from reference TRBV7-9 and TRBJ2-7, the complete variable domain reads DTGVSQNPRHKITKRGQNVTFRCDPISEHNRLYWYRQTLGQGPEFLTYFQNEAQLEKSRLLSDRFSAERPKGSFSTLEIQRTEQGDSAMYLCASSSRYEQYFGPGTRLTVT.

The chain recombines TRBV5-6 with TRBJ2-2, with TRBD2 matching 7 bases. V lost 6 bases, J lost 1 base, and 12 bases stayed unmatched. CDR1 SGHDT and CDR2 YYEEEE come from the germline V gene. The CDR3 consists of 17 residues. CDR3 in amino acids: CASTPSGAAVNTGELFF. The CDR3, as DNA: TGTGCCAGCACCCCGAGCGGGGCCGCGGTGAACACCGGGGAGCTGTTTTTT.

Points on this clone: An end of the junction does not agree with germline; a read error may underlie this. CDR3 residues: CSSSFLPEGYTF. The CDR3 DNA reads TGTTCCAGCAGCTTCTTACCCGAGGGCTACACCTTC. The V gene is TRBV7-9, the J gene TRBJ1-2; D unclear. CDR3 length equals 12 residues. CDR1 SEHNR and CDR2 FQNEAQ come from the germline V gene (reference sequence).

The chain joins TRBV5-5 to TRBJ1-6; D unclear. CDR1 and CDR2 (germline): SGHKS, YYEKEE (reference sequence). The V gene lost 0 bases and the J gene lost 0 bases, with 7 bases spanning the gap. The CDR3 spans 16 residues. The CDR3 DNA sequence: TGTGCCAGCAGCTTGGCGAGTTACTCCTATAATTCACCCCTCCACTTT. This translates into CASSLASYSYNSPLHF.

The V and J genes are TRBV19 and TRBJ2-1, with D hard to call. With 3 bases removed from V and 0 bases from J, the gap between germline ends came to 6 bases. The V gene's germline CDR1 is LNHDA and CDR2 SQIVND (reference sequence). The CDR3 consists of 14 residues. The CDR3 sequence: CASSIRGSYNEQFF. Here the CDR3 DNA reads TGTGCCAGTAGTATCCGAGGCTCCTACAATGAGCAGTTCTTC.

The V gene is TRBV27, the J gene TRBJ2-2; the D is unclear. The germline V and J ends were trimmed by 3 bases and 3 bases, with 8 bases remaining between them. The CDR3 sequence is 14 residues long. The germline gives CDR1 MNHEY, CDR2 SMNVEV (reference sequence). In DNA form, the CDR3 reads TGTGCCAGCAGTTTTATAGGAGACACCGGGGAGCTGTTTTTT. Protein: CASSFIGDTGELFF.

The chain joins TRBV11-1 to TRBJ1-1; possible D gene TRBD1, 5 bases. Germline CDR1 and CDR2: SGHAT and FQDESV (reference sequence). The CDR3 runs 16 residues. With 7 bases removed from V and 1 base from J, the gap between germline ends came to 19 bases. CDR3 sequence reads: CASNGGDLSRNTEAFF. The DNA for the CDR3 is TGTGCCAGCAATGGGGGGGACCTATCCAGGAACACTGAAGCTTTCTTT.

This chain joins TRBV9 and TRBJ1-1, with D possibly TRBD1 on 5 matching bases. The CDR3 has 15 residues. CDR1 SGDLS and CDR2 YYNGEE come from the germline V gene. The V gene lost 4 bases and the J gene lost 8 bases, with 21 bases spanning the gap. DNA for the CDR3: TGTGCCAGCAGCTCACACCAGGTAAGGGGATCAGAAGCTTTCTTT. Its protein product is CASSSHQVRGSEAFF.

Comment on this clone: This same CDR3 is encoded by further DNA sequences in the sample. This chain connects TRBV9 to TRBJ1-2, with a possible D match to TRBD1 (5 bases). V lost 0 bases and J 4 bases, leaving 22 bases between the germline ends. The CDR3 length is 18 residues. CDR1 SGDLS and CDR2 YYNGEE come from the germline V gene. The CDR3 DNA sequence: TGTGCCAGCAGCGTAGCCAGCTATGGGGGGGAGATCCCCTATGGCTACACCTTC. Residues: CASSVASYGGEIPYGYTF.

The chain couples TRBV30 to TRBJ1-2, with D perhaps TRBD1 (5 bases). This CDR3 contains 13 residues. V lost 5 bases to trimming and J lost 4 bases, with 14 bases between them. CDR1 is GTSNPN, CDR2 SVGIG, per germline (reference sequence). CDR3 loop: CAWARGGSYGYTF. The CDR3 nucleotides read TGTGCCTGGGCCCGCGGGGGAAGCTATGGCTACACCTTC.

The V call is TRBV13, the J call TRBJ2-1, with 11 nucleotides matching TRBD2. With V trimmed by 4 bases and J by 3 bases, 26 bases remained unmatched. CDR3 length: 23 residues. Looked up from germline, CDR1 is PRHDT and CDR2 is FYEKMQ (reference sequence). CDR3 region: CASSSSGDSNSGRAWALYNEQFF. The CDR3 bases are TGTGCCAGCAGCTCGAGCGGGGACAGCAATAGCGGGAGGGCCTGGGCACTCTACAATGAGCAGTTCTTC.

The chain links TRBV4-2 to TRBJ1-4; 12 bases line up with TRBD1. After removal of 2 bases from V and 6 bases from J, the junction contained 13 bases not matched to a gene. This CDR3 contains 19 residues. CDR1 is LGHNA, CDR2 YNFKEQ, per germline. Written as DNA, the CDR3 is TGTGCCAGCAGCCAACAAATCACGGGACAGGGGGCGGGGGATGAAAAACTGTTTTTT. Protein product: CASSQQITGQGAGDEKLFF.

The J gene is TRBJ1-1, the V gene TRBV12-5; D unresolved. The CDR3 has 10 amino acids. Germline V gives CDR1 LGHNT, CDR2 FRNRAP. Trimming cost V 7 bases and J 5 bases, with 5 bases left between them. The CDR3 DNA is TGTGCTAGTGCCGTTACTGAAGCTTTCTTT. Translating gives CASAVTEAFF. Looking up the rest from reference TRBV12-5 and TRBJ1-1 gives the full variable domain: DARVTQTPRHKVTEMGQEVTMRCQPILGHNTVFWYRQTMMQGLELLAYFRNRAPLDDSGMPKDRFSAEMPDATLATLKIQPSEPRDSAVYFCASAVTEAFFGQGTRLTVV.